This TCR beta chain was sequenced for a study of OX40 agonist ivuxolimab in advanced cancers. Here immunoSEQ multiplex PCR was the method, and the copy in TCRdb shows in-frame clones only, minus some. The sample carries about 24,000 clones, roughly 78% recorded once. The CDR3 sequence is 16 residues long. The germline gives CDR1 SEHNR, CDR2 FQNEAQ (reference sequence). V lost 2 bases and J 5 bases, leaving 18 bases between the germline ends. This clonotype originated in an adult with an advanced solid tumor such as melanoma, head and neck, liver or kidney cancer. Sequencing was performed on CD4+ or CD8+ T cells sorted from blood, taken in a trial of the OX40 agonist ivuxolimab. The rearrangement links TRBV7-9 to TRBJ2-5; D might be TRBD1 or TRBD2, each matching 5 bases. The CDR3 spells CASSLWGNTVDETQYF. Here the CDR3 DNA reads TGTGCCAGCAGCTTATGGGGGAACACGGTGGACGAGACCCAGTACTTC.